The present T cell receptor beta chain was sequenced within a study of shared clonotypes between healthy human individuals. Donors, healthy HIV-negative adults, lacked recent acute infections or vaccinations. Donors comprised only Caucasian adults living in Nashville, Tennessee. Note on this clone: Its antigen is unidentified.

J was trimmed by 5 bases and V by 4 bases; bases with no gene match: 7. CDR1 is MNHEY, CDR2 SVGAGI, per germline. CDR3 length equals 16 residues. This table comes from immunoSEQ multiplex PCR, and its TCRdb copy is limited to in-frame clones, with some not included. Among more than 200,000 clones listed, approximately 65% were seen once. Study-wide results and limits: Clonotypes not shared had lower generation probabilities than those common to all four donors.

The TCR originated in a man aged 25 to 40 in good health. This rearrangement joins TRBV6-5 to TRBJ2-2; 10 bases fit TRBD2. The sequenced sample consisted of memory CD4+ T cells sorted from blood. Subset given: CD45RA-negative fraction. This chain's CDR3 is CASSSPGLALTGELFF. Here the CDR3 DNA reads TGTGCCAGCAGTTCCCCGGGACTAGCGCTAACCGGGGAGCTGTTTTTT.